This TCR beta chain is drawn from a study of OX40 agonist ivuxolimab in advanced cancers. Overall study context: All patients had ivuxolimab intravenously every 2 weeks at 0.01 to 10 mg/kg. A history of anti-PD-1, anti-PD-L1 or anti-CTLA-4 therapy was acceptable, and about 37% had some. Points from the study as a whole: Clones of CD4+ and CD8+ blood T cells grew by week 6 at doses of 0.1 to 3.0 mg/kg.

The table came from immunoSEQ multiplex PCR; TCRdb's copy has only in-frame clones and leaves some out. This repertoire shows about 99,000 clones, roughly 95% found once; its top ten account for 0.15% to 0.2%. With regard to this clone: Its target is not known.

Between the trimmed V and J ends, which lost 4 bases and 0 bases, there was a span of 12 bases. This CDR3 region has 15 residues. Germline lookup yields CDR1 SGHRS and CDR2 YFSETQ. This sequence joins TRBV5-1 and TRBJ2-3; possible D gene TRBD2, 6 bases. Sample: CD4+ or CD8+ T cells sorted from blood, taken in a trial of the OX40 agonist ivuxolimab. The receptor comes from an adult with an advanced solid tumor such as melanoma, head and neck, liver or kidney cancer. DNA of the CDR3: TGCGCCAGCAGCCCGGGACTCCATAGCACAGATACGCAGTATTTT. It translates to CASSPGLHSTDTQYF. The full variable domain, completed using reference TRBV5-1 and TRBJ2-3, is KAGVTQTPRYLIKTRGQQVTLSCSPISGHRSVSWYQQTPGQGLQFLFEYFSETQRNKGNFPGRFSGRQFSNSRSEMNVSTLELGDSALYLCASSPGLHSTDTQYFGPGTRLTVL.